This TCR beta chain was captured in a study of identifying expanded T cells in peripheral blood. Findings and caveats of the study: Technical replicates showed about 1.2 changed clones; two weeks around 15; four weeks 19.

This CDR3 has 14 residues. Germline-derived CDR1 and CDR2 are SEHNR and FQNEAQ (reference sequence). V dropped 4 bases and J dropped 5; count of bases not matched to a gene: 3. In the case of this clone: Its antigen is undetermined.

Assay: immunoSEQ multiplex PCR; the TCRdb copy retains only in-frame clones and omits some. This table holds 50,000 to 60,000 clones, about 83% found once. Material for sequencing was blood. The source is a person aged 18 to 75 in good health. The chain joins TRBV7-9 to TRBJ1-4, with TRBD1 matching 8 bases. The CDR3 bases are TGTGCCAGCAGCTCAGGACAGGGCAATGAAAAACTGTTTTTT. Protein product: CASSSGQGNEKLFF.